The present T cell receptor (beta chain) was sequenced within a study of brain T cells in children with intractable seizures. General study points: Patients' HCMV serostatus was unknown; virus specificity rests on CDR3 similarity alone. Pre-surgery blood may have been undersampled, hiding some clones.

Surgery cases with the highest brain T cell transcript signatures were chosen for sequencing. Regarding this clone: As yet, its antigen is unknown.

The V gene lost 0 bases and the J gene lost 2 bases, with 9 bases spanning the gap. In germline, CDR1 is SGDLS, CDR2 YYNGEE. The CDR3 extends over 15 amino acids. Assay: immunoSEQ multiplex PCR; the TCRdb copy retains only in-frame clones and omits some. The table records around 44,000 clones, approximately 90% of them present only once. The source of this sequence is a girl aged 2-10 years with tuberous sclerosis and intractable seizures. This specimen consisted of peripheral blood, obtained at surgery. V is TRBV9 and J is TRBJ2-1; D gene uncertain. CDR3 sequence reads: CASSVVSTTYNEQFF. The CDR3 DNA is TGTGCCAGCAGCGTAGTGTCTACTACCTACAATGAGCAGTTCTTC.